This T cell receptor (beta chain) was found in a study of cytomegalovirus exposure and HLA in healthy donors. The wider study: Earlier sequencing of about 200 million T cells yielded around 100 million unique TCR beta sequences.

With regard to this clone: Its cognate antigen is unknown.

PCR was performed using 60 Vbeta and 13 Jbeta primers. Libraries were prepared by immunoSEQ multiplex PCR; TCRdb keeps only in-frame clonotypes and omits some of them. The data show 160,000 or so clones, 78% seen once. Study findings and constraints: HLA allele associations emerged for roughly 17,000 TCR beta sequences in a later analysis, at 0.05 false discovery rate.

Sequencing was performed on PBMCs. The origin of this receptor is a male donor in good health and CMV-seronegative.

DNA for the CDR3: TGCGCCAGCAGCTTGGGGACAGGGGCCGGCTACGAGCAGTACTTC. Translation gives CASSLGTGAGYEQYF. This chain uses TRBV5-1 with TRBJ2-7, with 9 bases matching TRBD1. CDR1 and CDR2 from the germline V gene are SGHRS and YFSETQ. CDR3 length: 15 amino acids. Unmatched junction bases numbered 4, after V lost 0 bases and J lost 3 bases. Complete variable domain (other parts from reference TRBV5-1 and TRBJ2-7): KAGVTQTPRYLIKTRGQQVTLSCSPISGHRSVSWYQQTPGQGLQFLFEYFSETQRNKGNFPGRFSGRQFSNSRSEMNVSTLELGDSALYLCASSLGTGAGYEQYFGPGTRLTVT.